Listed below are T cell receptor beta chains from one sample, sequenced in a study of blood T cell repertoires in COVID-19. Sequenced by immunoSEQ multiplex PCR; TCRdb stores in-frame clones only, minus some. The table shows approximately 99,000 clones, with over 75% occurring only once. Sequencing was performed on peripheral blood. These receptors all stem from a human donor in a cohort sampled during active COVID-19. CDR3s include the opening cysteine and the closing phenylalanine or tryptophan. The order of the fields is V gene, J gene, CDR3 protein.

V gene: TRBV5-1; J gene: TRBJ2-1; CDR3 protein: CASSLAGPGEQFF
V gene: TRBV5-1; J gene: TRBJ1-6; CDR3 protein: CASSLEQNSPLHF
V gene: TRBV7-8; J gene: TRBJ2-2; CDR3 protein: CASSLGFGGTGELFF
V gene: TRBV4-2; J gene: TRBJ2-2; CDR3 protein: CASSGVNTGELFF
V gene: TRBV4-1; J gene: TRBJ2-2; CDR3 protein: CASSPLAGGDTGELFF
V gene: TRBV7-8; J gene: TRBJ2-7; CDR3 protein: CASSLGGAVEQYF
V gene: TRBV7-3; J gene: TRBJ2-3; CDR3 protein: CASSLRGSWADTQYF
V gene: TRBV4-2; J gene: TRBJ1-3; CDR3 protein: CASSQSRDTSSGNTIYF
V gene: TRBV29-1; J gene: TRBJ2-2; CDR3 protein: CSVLIRPTGTGELFF
V gene: TRBV2; J gene: TRBJ2-3; CDR3 protein: CASSVNSGGGQDTQYF
V gene: TRBV2; J gene: TRBJ1-5; CDR3 protein: CASSESNQPQHF